The sequence of this TCR beta chain was determined in a study of cytomegalovirus exposure and HLA in healthy donors. Study details: One earlier analysis, a look at 150 million to 200 million T cells, found almost 120 million unique TCR beta sequences.

Notes on the study in general: With later analysis, a missense DCLRE1C variant became linked to TCR beta V- and J-gene trimming. Available immune exposure information was restricted to CMV serostatus only.

As regards this clone: The antigen is unknown.

Amplification used 60 Vbeta primers and 13 Jbeta primers. Sequencing was performed with immunoSEQ multiplex PCR; in TCRdb, only in-frame clones are kept and a portion is missing. The sample consists of 110,000 or so clones, roughly two thirds of them appearing once. The CDR3 runs to 15 residues. Germline CDR1 and CDR2: LGHNA and YNFKEQ. The ends were cut back, 0 bases at V and 0 bases at J, with 6 bases in the middle. The TCR originated in a man aged 18 to 29 in good health and CMV-seropositive. The sequencing sample was made of PBMCs. V and J are TRBV4-2 and TRBJ1-5; D gene unclear. CDR3 nucleotide sequence: TGTGCCAGCAGCCAAGAGGCGGATAGCAATCAGCCCCAGCATTTT. Amino acid sequence: CASSQEADSNQPQHF.